The T cell receptor (beta chain) described here comes from a study of T cells in Graves' hyperthyroidism and ophthalmopathy. Study-wide results and caveats: Blood samples included most of the expanded thyroid clonotypes exceeding 0.001.

CDR1 is MNHEY and CDR2 is SMNVEV in the germline V gene (reference sequence). Trimming pared 0 bases from V and 4 bases from J, leaving 16 bases between. The CDR3 loop spans 17 amino acids. RNA transcripts yielded amplified TCR beta CDR3 regions. The HTBI primer set was used in a first-round RT-PCR of the TCR CDR3. TCRdb analysed the multiplex PCR reads with MiXCR anew, one entry per CDR3 protein. The sample lists 400,000 to 500,000 distinct CDR3 sequences, around 15% seen once, with 5% to 6% in the top ten. With respect to this clonotype: The antigen is undetermined.

The origin of this receptor is a woman in her late teens or twenties with Graves' hyperthyroidism. The sequencing sample was made of blood. V usage is TRBV27 and J usage is TRBJ1-3, with D perhaps TRBD1 (6 bases). CDR3 DNA sequence: TGTGCCAGCAGTTTATCCGGGGGCCGCGTCGGAGGAAACACCATATATTTT. Its translation is CASSLSGGRVGGNTIYF.